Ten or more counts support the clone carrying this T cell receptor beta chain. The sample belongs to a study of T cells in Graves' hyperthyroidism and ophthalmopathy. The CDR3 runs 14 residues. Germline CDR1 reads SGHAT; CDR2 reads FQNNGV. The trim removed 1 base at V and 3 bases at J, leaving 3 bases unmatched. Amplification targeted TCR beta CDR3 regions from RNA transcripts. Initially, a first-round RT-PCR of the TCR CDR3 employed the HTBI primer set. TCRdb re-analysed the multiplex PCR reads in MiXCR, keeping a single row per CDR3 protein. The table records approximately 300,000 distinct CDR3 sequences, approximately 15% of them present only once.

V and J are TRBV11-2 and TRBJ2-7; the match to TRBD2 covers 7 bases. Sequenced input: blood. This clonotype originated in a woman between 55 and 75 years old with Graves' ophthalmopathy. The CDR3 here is CASSLAPGGYEQYF. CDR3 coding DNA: TGTGCCAGCAGCTTAGCTCCGGGAGGCTACGAGCAGTACTTC.